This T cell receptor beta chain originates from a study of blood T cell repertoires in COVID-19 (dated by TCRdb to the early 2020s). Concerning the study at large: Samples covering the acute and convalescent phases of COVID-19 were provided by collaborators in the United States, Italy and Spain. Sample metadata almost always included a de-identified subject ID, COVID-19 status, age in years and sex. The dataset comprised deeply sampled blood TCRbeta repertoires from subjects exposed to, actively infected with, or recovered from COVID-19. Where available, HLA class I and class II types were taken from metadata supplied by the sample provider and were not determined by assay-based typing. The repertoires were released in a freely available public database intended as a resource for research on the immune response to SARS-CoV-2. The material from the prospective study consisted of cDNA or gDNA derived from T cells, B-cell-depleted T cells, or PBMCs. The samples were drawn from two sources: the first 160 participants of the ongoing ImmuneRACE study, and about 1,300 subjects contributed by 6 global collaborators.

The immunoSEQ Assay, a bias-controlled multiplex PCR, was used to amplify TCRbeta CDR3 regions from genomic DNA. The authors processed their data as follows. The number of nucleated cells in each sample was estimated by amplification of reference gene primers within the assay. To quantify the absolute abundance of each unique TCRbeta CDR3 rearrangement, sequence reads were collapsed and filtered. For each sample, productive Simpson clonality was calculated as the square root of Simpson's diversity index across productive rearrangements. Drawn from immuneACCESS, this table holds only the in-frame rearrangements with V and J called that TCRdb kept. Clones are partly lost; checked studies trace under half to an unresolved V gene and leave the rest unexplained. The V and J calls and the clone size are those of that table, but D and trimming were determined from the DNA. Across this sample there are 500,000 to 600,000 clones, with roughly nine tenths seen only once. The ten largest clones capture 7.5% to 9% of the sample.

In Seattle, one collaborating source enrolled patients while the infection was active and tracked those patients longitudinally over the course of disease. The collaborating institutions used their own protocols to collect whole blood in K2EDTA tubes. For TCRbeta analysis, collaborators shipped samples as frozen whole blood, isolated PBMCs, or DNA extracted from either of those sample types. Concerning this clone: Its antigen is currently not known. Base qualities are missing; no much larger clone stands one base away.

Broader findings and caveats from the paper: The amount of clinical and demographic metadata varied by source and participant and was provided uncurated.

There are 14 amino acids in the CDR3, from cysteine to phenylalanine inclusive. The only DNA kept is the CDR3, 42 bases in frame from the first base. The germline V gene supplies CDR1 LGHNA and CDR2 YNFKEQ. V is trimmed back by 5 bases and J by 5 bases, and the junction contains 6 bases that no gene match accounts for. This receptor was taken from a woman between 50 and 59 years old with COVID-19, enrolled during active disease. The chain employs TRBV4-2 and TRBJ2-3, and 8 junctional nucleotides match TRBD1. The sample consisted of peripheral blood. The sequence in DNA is TGTGCCAGCAGCTCACGGACAGGGCAAGATACGCAGTATTTT. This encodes CASSSRTGQDTQYF.